A selection of T cell receptor beta chains follows, all from one sample in a study of blood T cell repertoires in COVID-19. Clones were read by immunoSEQ multiplex PCR, and TCRdb kept only the in-frame ones, dropping some. The sample carries approximately 84,000 clones, 83% recorded once. The sample was peripheral blood. The origin of the receptors is a woman aged 80 or over with acute or convalescent COVID-19. Each CDR3 is given with its conserved first and last residue. The D gene is left open where the match is weak. Clone sizes are given selectively: once, few, many, or a class where the clone is expanded.

abundance	d_gene	v_gene	j_gene	len	CDR3nt	CDR3aa
-	TRBD1	TRBV27	TRBJ2-7	18	TGTGCCAGCAGTTCGCCGGGACAGGGGGCACCGGGACGGTACGAGCAGTACTTC	CASSSPGQGAPGRYEQYF
once	TRBD2	TRBV18	TRBJ2-5	16	TGTGCCAGCTCACCAAAGCTAGCGGGATCTGGGGAGACCCAGTACTTC	CASSPKLAGSGETQYF
-	-	TRBV11-3	TRBJ2-5	11	TGTGCCAGCAGCCTCCAAGAGACCCAGTACTTC	CASSLQETQYF
once	TRBD1	TRBV7-9	TRBJ2-1	12	TGTGCCAGCAGACCTACAGGGGATGAGCAGTTCTTC	CASRPTGDEQFF
-	-	TRBV4-2	TRBJ2-1	15	TGTGCCAGCAGCCAAGAAGGGGCAACCTACAATGAGCAGTTCTTC	CASSQEGATYNEQFF
-	-	TRBV4-1	TRBJ1-2	14	TGCGCCAGCAGCCAAGTATACAGGCACTATGGCTACACCTTC	CASSQVYRHYGYTF
few	-	TRBV2	TRBJ1-5	15	TGTGCCAGCAGTGAAGGGAGCACCACCCATCAGCCCCAGCATTTT	CASSEGSTTHQPQHF
-	TRBD1	TRBV28	TRBJ2-5	16	TGTGCCAGCAGTTCCCCCGGGACAGGGAGGGGGGAGACCCAGTACTTC	CASSSPGTGRGETQYF
-	TRBD2	TRBV3-1/TRBV3-2	TRBJ2-1	14	TGTGCCAGCAGCCGGACTAGCTCCTACAATGAGCAGTTCTTC	CASSRTSSYNEQFF
-	-	TRBV28	TRBJ1-2	17	TGTGCCAGCAGCCCAGGATCGATACAGGTGGGGGCGAGGGGCTACACCTTC	CASSPGSIQVGARGYTF
-	TRBD2	TRBV4-1	TRBJ2-3	17	TGCGCCAGCAGCCTCCGATCTAGCGGGACCTCAGCAGATACGCAGTATTTT	CASSLRSSGTSADTQYF
few	-	TRBV3-1/TRBV3-2	TRBJ2-7	14	TGTGCCAGCAGCCAAGATCTGACGGGGAAGGAGCAGTACTTC	CASSQDLTGKEQYF
few	TRBD1	TRBV9	TRBJ1-5	17	TGTGCCAGCAGCCCGGGCCCCGGACAGGGAGGCAATCAGCCCCAGCATTTT	CASSPGPGQGGNQPQHF
once	TRBD2	TRBV5-1	TRBJ2-1	15	TGCGCCAGCAGCCCGGGACTAGCGGGGAGTAATGAGCAGTTCTTC	CASSPGLAGSNEQFF
-	TRBD1	TRBV6-5	TRBJ2-7	15	TGTGCCAGCAGTTACTCGACCAGGGGGTACCACGAGCAGTACTTC	CASSYSTRGYHEQYF
-	TRBD2	TRBV6-5	TRBJ2-7	15	TGTGCCAGCAGTACAATGACTAGCGGGAACTACGAGCAGTACTTC	CASSTMTSGNYEQYF
-	TRBD2	TRBV7-2	TRBJ2-5	12	TGTGCCAGCAGCTTAGGGGAGGGGACCCAGTACTTC	CASSLGEGTQYF
-	TRBD1	TRBV5-4	TRBJ2-7	14	TGTGCCAGCAGCTTGGACAGGGGCGAGGGCGAGCAGTACTTC	CASSLDRGEGEQYF
-	-	TRBV9	TRBJ2-3	15	TGTGCCAGCAGCGTAGCCGGGACTGACACAGATACGCAGTATTTT	CASSVAGTDTDTQYF
-	TRBD1	TRBV23-1	TRBJ2-7	15	TGCGCCAGCAGTCAATCGGGACAGGCATCCTACGAGCAGTACTTC	CASSQSGQASYEQYF
-	-	TRBV3-1/TRBV3-2	TRBJ2-3	15	TGTGCCAGCAGTTCCGCCCCGGGGGATGGATATACGCAGTATTTT	CASSSAPGDGYTQYF
-	TRBD1	TRBV19	TRBJ1-1	12	TGTGCCACCAGACAGGGTGCCACTGAAGCTTTCTTT	CATRQGATEAFF
-	-	TRBV20-1	TRBJ2-5	11	TGCAGTGCCCATTACCAAGAGACCCAGTACTTC	CSAHYQETQYF
-	-	TRBV6-5	TRBJ2-7	14	TGTGCCAGCAACCCAAGGGAGGTTTTGTACGAGCAGTACTTC	CASNPREVLYEQYF
-	-	TRBV12-3/TRBV12-4	TRBJ1-2	12	TGTGCCAGCAGCCTGACAGTATATGGCTACACCTTC	CASSLTVYGYTF
-	-	TRBV12-5	TRBJ1-1	14	TGTGCTAGTGGTTCTCCCTTGGGGGGTATTCGAGCTTTCTTT	CASGSPLGGIRAFF
few	TRBD1	TRBV4-1	TRBJ1-3	20	TGCGCCAGCAGCCAAGTCGGATCGGGACCGCGGGACAGGGCCGGAAACACCATATATTTT	CASSQVGSGPRDRAGNTIYF